This TCR beta chain was recovered during a study of CD8+CD57+ T cells in acquired aplastic anemia. Genomic DNA, serving as template, underwent TCR beta VDJ and CDR3 profiling. TCRdb independently ran MiXCR on the reads; one entry per CDR3 protein. Here the sample spans around 150,000 distinct CDR3 sequences, 40% to 50% being singletons. This clonotype was found many times. Its target is unknown. The CDR3 sequence is 14 residues long. The germline V and J ends were trimmed by 4 bases and 2 bases, with 9 bases remaining between them. Germline V CDR1 and CDR2: MGHDK, SYGVNS. The sequenced patients had an expansion of CD8+CD57+ cells seen by flow cytometry. Blood was sampled before the patients had received any therapy. Study-level findings and limits: No significant patient-versus-control difference appeared in CD8+ Simpson's diversity.

The V gene is TRBV25-1, the J gene TRBJ1-3; no clear D gene. This TCR came from a human donor with aplastic anemia. Sequencing was carried out using sorted CD4+, CD8+, or CD8+CD57+ T cells (not recorded which) from PBMCs. Here the CDR3 DNA reads TGTGCCAGCAGTGTAGGTACAGCTGGAAACACCATATATTTT. This codes for CASSVGTAGNTIYF.